This is a list of T cell receptor beta chains from one sample in a study of shared clonotypes between healthy human individuals. TCRdb's table, derived via immunoSEQ multiplex PCR, lists solely in-frame clones and lacks some. Of around 620,000 clones in the sample, around 96% are singletons; the top ten hold over 0.1%. The sample taken for sequencing was naive CD8+ T cells sorted from blood. These receptors were obtained from a woman between 25 and 40 years old in good health. Both conserved end residues are part of each CDR3.

J | V | CDR3
TRBJ1-2 | TRBV6-4 | CASSGMGTDYGYTF
TRBJ2-3 | TRBV4-1 | CASSQELQSLGGSHADTQYF
TRBJ1-2 | TRBV5-8 | CASSYRTEYNGYTF
TRBJ2-7 | TRBV6-6 | CASSYTSGYSYEQYF
TRBJ2-7 | TRBV30 | CAWSVSAMGSEQYF
TRBJ2-1 | TRBV5-4 | CASSFLAGGPDEQFF
TRBJ2-7 | TRBV4-1 | CASSQTQTGISYEQYF
TRBJ2-2 | TRBV27 | CASSWTGGSGELFF
TRBJ1-1 | TRBV6-1 | CASIRVWNTEAFF
TRBJ2-7 | TRBV11-2 | CASSLGGETYEQYF
TRBJ2-7 | TRBV5-6 | CASSSPGMPGYEQYF
TRBJ1-5 | TRBV27 | CASSSAGGTGNQPQHF
TRBJ2-1 | TRBV9 | CASSVVRAGGGDEQFF
TRBJ2-7 | TRBV28 | CASTGISYEQYF
TRBJ2-4 | TRBV19 | CASSIDRDRGSKNIQYF
TRBJ2-7 | TRBV4-3 | CASSQGNEQYF
TRBJ2-3 | TRBV12-5 | CASGLATAGGRTDTQYF
TRBJ2-7 | TRBV2 | CASSETTSGIREQYF
TRBJ2-7 | TRBV19 | CASSVTGFSEQYF
TRBJ2-3 | TRBV28 | CASSEGTGTDTQYF
TRBJ1-1 | TRBV14 | CASSQMDEGIYTEAFF
TRBJ2-7 | TRBV2 | CASSDTWGIFYYEQYF
TRBJ1-5 | TRBV7-9 | CASSATGPGNQPQHF
TRBJ2-2 | TRBV27 | CASRDAREVAGDRELFF
TRBJ2-1 | TRBV11-2 | CASSLEPGGFDEQFF
TRBJ1-2 | TRBV7-9 | CASSGTTREGELDGYTF
TRBJ2-1 | TRBV14 | CASSQDVDSIRHEQFF
TRBJ2-7 | TRBV4-1 | CASSHSVGYEQYF
TRBJ2-1 | TRBV7-8 | CASSFYFRTSGDNEQFF
TRBJ2-1 | TRBV21-1 | CASSTKRIGQGAVGEQFF
TRBJ2-1 | TRBV9 | CASSTGLAGVEEQFF
TRBJ2-7 | TRBV11-2 | CASSLGPTSGRAYEQYF
TRBJ2-3 | TRBV15 | CATSRDQGSTDTQYF
TRBJ2-7 | TRBV27 | CASSFFPGGAYEQYF
TRBJ1-5 | TRBV13 | CASSLGLQPQHF
TRBJ1-5 | TRBV27 | CASSMGTGVRGNQPQHF
TRBJ2-3 | TRBV10-3 | CAISELAGVADTQYF
TRBJ2-7 | TRBV5-4 | CASSLGQGDYEQYF
TRBJ2-7 | TRBV28 | CASSFSRGQQSYEQYF
TRBJ2-2 | TRBV28 | CASSWERGNSLNTGELFF
TRBJ1-1 | TRBV18 | CASSPQGTEAFF
TRBJ1-5 | TRBV5-1 | CASSLTGGNQPQHF